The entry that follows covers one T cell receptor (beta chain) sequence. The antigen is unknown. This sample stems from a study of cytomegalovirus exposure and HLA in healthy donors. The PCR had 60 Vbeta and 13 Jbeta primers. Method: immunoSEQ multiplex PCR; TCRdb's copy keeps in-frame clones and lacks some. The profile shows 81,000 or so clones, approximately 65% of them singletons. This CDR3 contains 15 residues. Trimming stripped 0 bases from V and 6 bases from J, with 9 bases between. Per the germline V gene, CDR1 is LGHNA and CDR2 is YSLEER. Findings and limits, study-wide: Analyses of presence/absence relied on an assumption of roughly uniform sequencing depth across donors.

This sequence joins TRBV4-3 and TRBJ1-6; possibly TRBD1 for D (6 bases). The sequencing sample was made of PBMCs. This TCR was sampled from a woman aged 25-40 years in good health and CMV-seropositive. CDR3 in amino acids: CASSQDSGANSPLHF. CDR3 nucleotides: TGCGCCAGCAGCCAAGATTCAGGGGCTAATTCACCCCTCCACTTT.